This T cell receptor beta chain comes out of a study of blood T cell repertoires in COVID-19. Study summary: Material from acute and convalescent COVID-19 was sourced from the United States, Italy and Spain.

Participants' own reports of clinical history determined their cohort assignment. The recovered donors of Cohort 3 showed two negative PCRs, clearance, or symptom resolution. In the original workflow: From reference gene primer amplification, estimates of nucleated cell counts were derived. Some clones are missing from TCRdb's copy, which holds only in-frame ones; the method was immunoSEQ multiplex PCR. D and trimming come from the DNA, and the V and J calls and clone size come from that table. The sample records about 300,000 clones, 87% being singletons. V lost 5 bases to trimming and J lost 0 bases, with 10 bases between them. Germline CDR1 is LNHDA and CDR2 is SQIVND (reference sequence). The CDR3 covers 15 residues.

V is TRBV19 and J is TRBJ2-2; tentatively, D is TRBD2 (6 bases). The sequence was collected from a woman between 25 and 40 years old who had recovered from COVID-19. Sequenced input: PBMCs or T cells enriched from blood (not recorded which). Written as DNA, the CDR3 is TGTGCCAGTAGTGGGGGGATCCCGAACACCGGGGAGCTGTTTTTT. Its protein product is CASSGGIPNTGELFF.